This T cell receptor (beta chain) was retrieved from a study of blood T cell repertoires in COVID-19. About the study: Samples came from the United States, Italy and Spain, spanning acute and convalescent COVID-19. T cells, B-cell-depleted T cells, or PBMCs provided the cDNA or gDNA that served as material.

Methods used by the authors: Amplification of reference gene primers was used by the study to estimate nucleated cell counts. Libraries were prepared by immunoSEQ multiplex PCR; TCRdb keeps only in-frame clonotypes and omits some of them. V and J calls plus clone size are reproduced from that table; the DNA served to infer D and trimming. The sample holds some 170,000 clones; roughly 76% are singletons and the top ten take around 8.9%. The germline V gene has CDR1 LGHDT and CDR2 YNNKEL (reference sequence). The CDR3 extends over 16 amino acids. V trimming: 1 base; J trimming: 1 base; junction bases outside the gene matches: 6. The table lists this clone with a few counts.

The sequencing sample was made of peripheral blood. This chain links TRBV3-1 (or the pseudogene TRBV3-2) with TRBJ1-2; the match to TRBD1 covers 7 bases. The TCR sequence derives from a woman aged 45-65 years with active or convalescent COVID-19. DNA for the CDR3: TGTGCCAGCAGCCAAGGACGAAGGGGGCATAACTATGGCTACACCTTC. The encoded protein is CASSQGRRGHNYGYTF.